This T cell receptor beta chain was found in a study of beta chain features in type 1 diabetes. Study-wide context: Examined across all samples were around 110 million sorted cells. Study-level results: Among type 1 diabetes patients, VDJ junctions had fewer insertions and more deletions. Short templates might get an advantage during PCR, and this would be equal in patients and controls.

The study reverse transcribed the entire isolated RNA, so it sequenced expressed TCRB transcripts. The assay was immunoSEQ multiplex PCR, and TCRdb's table has in-frame clones only and misses some. The sample has more than 150,000 clones, 10% to 15% seen once. About this clone itself: What it binds is not known.

This sequence originates from a woman between 18 and 30 years old in good health. Input material: central memory CD4+ T cells from blood.

As DNA, the CDR3 is TGTGCACGGAGACTATTTAGCGGGAGGGGTAACATTCAGTACTTC. It codes for CARRLFSGRGNIQYF. The rearrangement links TRBV30 to TRBJ2-4, with 11 bases matching TRBD2. The germline V gene encodes CDR1 GTSNPN and CDR2 SVGIG (reference sequence). CDR3 length: 15 residues.